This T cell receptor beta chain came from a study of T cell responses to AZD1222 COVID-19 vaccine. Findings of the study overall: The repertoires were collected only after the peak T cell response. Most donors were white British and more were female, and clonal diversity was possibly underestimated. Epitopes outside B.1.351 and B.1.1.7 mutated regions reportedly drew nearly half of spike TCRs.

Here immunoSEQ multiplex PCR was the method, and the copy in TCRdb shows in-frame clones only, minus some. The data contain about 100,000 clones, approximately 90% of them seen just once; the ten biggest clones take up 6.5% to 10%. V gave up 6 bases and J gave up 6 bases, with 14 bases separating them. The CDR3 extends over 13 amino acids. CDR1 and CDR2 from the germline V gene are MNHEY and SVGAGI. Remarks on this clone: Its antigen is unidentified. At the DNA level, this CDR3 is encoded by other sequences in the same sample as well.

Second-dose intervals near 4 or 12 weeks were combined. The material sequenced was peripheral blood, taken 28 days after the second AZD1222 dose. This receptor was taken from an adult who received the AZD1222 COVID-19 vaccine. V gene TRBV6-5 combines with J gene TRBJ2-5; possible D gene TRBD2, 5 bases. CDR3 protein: CASSGLGGKTQYF. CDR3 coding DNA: TGTGCCAGCAGCGGACTCGGAGGCAAGACCCAGTACTTC.